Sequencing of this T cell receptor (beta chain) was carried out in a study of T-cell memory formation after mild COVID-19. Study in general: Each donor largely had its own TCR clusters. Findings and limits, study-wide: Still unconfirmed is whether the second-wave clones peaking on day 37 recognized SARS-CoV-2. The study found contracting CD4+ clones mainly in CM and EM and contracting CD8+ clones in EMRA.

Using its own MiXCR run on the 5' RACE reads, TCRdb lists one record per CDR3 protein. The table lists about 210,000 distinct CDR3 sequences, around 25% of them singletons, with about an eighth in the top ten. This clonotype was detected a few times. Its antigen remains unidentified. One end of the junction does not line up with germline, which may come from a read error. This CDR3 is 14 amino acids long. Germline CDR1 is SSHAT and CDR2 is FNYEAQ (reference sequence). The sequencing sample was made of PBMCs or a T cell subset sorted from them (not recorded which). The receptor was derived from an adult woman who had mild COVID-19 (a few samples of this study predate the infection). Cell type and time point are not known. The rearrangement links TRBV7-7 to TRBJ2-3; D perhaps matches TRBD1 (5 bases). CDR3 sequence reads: CASSLGAYTDTQYF. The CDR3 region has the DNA TGTGCTAGCAGCTTAGGGGCGTACACAGATACGCAGTATTTT. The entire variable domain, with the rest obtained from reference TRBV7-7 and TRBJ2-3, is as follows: GAGVSQSPRYKVTKRGQDVTLRCDPISSHATLYWYQQALGQGPEFLTYFNYEAQPDKSGLPSDRFSAERPEGSISTLTIQRTEQRDSAMYRCASSLGAYTDTQYFGPGTRLTVL.